Sequencing of this T cell receptor (beta chain) was carried out in a study of identical twins. The study, taken as a whole, reports: Findings depended on cross-sectional statistics rather than tracking the same donors. Whereas memory repertoires showed no such difference, abundant cord blood beta clonotypes carried fewer insertions. Out-of-frame TCR alpha sharing observed in monozygotic twins exceeded model estimates. Researchers reported weaker excess twin sharing in beta out-of-frame sequences.

This clonotype was counted many times. Its antigen is not known. The CDR3 covers 16 residues. Germline CDR1 reads MNHNS; CDR2 reads SASEGT. J was trimmed by 7 bases and V by 5 bases; bases with no gene match: 17. A single record per CDR3 protein comes from TCRdb applying MiXCR to the 5' RACE reads. The sample lists roughly 710,000 distinct CDR3 sequences, roughly 6% occurring once. The chain joins TRBV6-1 to TRBJ2-7; the match to TRBD1 covers 7 bases. Sequencing was carried out using naive T cells sorted from blood. The TCR originated in a man younger than 35 in good health. DNA for the CDR3: TGTGCCAGCAGTCCCCTCGGACAGGTGGTAGGGAAGGAGCAGTACTTC. This encodes CASSPLGQVVGKEQYF.